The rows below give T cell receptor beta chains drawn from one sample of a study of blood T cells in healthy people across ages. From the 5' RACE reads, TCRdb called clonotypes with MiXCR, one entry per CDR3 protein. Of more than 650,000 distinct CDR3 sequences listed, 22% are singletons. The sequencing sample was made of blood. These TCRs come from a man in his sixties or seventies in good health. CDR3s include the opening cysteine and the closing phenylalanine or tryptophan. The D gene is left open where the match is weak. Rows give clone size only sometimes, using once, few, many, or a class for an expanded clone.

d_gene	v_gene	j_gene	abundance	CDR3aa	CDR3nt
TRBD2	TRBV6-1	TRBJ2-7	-	CATGLGIPEQYF	TGTGCCACGGGACTAGGGATACCCGAGCAGTACTTC
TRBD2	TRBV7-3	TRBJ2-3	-	CASSPLGAGGTDTQYF	TGTGCCAGCAGCCCACTTGGAGCGGGAGGCACAGATACGCAGTATTTT
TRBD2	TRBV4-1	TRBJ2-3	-	CASSQDSTSGADTQYF	TGCGCCAGCAGCCAAGATTCGACTAGCGGGGCTGATACGCAGTATTTT
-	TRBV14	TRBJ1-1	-	CASSPYQREAFF	TGTGCCAGCAGCCCGTATCAACGTGAAGCTTTCTTT
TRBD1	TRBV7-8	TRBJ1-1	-	CASSSGQGLGNTEAFF	TGTGCCAGCAGCTCAGGACAGGGTTTAGGGAACACTGAAGCTTTCTTT
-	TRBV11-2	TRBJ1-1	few	CASSLDPGRRNTEAFF	TGTGCCAGCAGCCTCGACCCGGGGCGTAGAAACACTGAAGCTTTCTTT
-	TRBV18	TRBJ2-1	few	CASSPLAEGGEQFF	TGTGCCAGCTCACCGCTGGCCGAAGGGGGTGAGCAGTTCTTC
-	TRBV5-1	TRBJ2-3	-	CASSLYQGRSTDTQYF	TGCGCCAGCAGCTTGTATCAGGGAAGGAGCACAGATACGCAGTATTTT
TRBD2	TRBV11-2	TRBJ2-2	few	CASSAPVGGTNTGELFF	TGTGCCAGCAGCGCGCCAGTCGGGGGGACGAACACCGGGGAGCTGTTTTTT
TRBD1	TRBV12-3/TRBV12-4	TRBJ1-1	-	CASSYPQGARTEAFF	TGTGCCAGCAGCTATCCACAGGGGGCAAGGACTGAAGCTTTCTTT
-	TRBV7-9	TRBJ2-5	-	CASIQGGAQYQETQYF	TGTGCCAGCATCCAGGGGGGGGCTCAGTACCAAGAGACCCAGTACTTC
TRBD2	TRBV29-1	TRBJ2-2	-	CGVVPSGSLYTGELFF	TGCGGCGTTGTTCCTAGCGGGAGTCTCTACACCGGGGAGCTGTTTTTT
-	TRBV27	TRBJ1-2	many	CASRTQGANYGYTF	TGTGCCAGCAGGACGCAGGGCGCTAACTATGGCTACACCTTC
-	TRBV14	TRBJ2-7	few	CASSHRRGYEQYF	TGTGCCAGCAGCCACCGGAGGGGCTACGAGCAGTACTTC
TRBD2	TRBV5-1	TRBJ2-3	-	CASGSGLESDTQYF	TGCGCCAGCGGATCGGGACTAGAGTCAGATACGCAGTATTTT
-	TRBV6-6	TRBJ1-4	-	CASTYSGWDEKLFF	TGTGCCAGCACCTACAGCGGGTGGGATGAAAAACTGTTTTTT
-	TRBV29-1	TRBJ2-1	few	CSSRRSSNEQFF	TGCAGCTCAAGGCGGAGCAGTAATGAGCAGTTCTTC
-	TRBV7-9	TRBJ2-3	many	CASSLGHPADTQYF	TGTGCCAGCAGCTTAGGGCACCCCGCGGATACGCAGTATTTT
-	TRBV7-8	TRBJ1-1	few	CASVDFGTEAFF	TGTGCCAGCGTGGATTTCGGCACTGAAGCTTTCTTT
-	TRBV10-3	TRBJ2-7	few	CAISQKGSRDEQYF	TGTGCCATCAGTCAAAAGGGGTCGAGGGACGAGCAGTACTTC
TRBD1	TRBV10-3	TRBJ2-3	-	CAISTGGPDTQYF	TGTGCCATCAGTACAGGGGGCCCAGATACGCAGTATTTT
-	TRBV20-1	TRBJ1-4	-	CSVGGTQIEKLFF	TGCAGTGTAGGTGGGACACAGATTGAAAAACTGTTTTTT
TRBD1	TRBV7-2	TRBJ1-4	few	CASSKGGFREKLFF	TGCGCCAGCAGCAAAGGGGGCTTTCGGGAAAAACTGTTTTTT
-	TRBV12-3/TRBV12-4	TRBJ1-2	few	CASSLAGRENGYTF	TGTGCCAGCAGTTTGGCCGGCCGGGAGAATGGCTACACCTTC
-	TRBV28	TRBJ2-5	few	CAAQGGREETQYF	TGTGCCGCACAGGGGGGGCGTGAGGAGACCCAGTACTTC
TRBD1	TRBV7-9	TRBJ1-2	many	CASSLSGQGVLGYTF	TGTGCCAGCAGCTTATCCGGACAGGGGGTTTTAGGCTACACCTTC
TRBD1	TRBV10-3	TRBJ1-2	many	CAISGQGDYGYTF	TGTGCCATCAGTGGACAGGGGGACTATGGCTACACCTTC
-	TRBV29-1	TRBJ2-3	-	CSVGTSSTDTQYF	TGTAGCGTCGGGACGTCTAGCACAGATACGCAGTATTTT
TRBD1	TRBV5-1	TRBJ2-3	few	CASSLEDRVSDTQYF	TGCGCCAGCAGCTTGGAAGACAGGGTGTCAGATACGCAGTATTTT
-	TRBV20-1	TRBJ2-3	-	CNTRGADTQYF	TGCAATACCAGGGGTGCAGATACGCAGTATTTT
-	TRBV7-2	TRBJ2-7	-	CASSLGTGDPTYEQYF	TGTGCCAGCAGCTTAGGGACCGGAGATCCCACCTACGAGCAGTACTTC
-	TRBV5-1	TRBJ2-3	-	CASSLGGVLTDTQYF	TGCGCCAGCAGCTTGGGCGGGGTACTCACAGATACGCAGTATTTT
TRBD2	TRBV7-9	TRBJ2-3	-	CASSLYGREADTQYF	TGTGCCAGCAGCTTATACGGGAGGGAGGCAGATACGCAGTATTTT
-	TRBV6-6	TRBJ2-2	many	CASSFAGPNTGELFF	TGTGCCAGCAGTTTCGCAGGCCCGAACACCGGGGAGCTGTTTTTT